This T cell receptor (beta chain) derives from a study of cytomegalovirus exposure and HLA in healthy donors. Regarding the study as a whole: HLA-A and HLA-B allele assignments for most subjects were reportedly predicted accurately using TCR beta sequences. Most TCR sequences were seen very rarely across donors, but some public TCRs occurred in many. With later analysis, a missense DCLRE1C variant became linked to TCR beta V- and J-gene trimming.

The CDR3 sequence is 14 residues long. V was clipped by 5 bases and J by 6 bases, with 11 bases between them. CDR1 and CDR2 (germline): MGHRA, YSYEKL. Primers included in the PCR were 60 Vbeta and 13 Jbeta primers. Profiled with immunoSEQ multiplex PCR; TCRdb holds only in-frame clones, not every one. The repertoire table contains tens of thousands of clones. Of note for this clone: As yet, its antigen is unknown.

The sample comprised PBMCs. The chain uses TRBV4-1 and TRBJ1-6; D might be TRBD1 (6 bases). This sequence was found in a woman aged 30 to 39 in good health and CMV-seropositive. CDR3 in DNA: TGCGCCAGCAGCGGGACAATAGTTAATTCACCCCTCCACTTT. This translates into CASSGTIVNSPLHF.